The source of this T cell receptor (beta chain) is a study of neoadjuvant nivolumab and ipilimumab in lung cancer. The CDR3 covers 14 residues. Trimming took 3 bases from V and 5 from J, leaving 14 bases between them. Germline V gene lookup returns CDR1 MDHEN and CDR2 SYDVKM. Data came from immunoSEQ multiplex PCR; TCRdb stores just in-frame clones and leaves some out. The top ten clones hold 5% to 7% of a sample with roughly 30,000 clones, more than 70% of them seen once. The chain joins TRBV28 to TRBJ2-7; D might be TRBD1 (5 bases). The source material was peripheral blood, sampled before neoadjuvant nivolumab, alone or with ipilimumab. The clonotype originates from an adult with non-small cell lung cancer. CDR3 in DNA: TGTGCCAGCAGTTTCGTATTCAGGGTTCACGAGCAGTACTTC. This gives the protein CASSFVFRVHEQYF.